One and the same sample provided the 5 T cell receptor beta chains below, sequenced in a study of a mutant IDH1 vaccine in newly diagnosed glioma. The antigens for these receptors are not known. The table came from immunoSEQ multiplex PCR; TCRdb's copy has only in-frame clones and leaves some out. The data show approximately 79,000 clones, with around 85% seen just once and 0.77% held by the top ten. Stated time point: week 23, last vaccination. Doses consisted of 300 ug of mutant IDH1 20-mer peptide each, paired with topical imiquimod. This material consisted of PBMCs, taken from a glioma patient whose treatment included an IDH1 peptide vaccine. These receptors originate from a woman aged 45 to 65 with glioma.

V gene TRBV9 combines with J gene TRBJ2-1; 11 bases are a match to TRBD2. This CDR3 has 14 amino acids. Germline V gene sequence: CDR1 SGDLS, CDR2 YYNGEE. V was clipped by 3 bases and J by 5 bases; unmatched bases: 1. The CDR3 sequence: CASSGTSGHNEQFF. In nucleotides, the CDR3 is TGTGCCAGCAGCGGGACTAGCGGGCACAATGAGCAGTTCTTC.

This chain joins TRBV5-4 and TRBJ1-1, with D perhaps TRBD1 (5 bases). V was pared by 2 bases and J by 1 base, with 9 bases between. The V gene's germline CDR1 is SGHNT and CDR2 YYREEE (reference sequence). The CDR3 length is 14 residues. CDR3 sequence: CASSFGQGNTEAFF. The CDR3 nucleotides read TGTGCCAGCAGCTTCGGGCAGGGGAACACTGAAGCTTTCTTT.

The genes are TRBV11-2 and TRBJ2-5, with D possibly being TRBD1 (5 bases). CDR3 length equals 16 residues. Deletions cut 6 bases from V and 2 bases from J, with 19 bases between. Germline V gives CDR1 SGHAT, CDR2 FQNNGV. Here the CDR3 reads CASRPTHGAPQETQYF. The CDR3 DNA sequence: TGTGCCAGCAGGCCCACCCATGGGGCACCACAAGAGACCCAGTACTTC.

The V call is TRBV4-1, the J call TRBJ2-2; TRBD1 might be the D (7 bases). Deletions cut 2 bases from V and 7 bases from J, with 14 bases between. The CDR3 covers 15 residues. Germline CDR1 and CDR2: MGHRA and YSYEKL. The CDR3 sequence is CASSQLGGGFGELFF. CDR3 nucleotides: TGCGCCAGCAGCCAACTTGGAGGGGGCTTCGGGGAGCTGTTTTTT.

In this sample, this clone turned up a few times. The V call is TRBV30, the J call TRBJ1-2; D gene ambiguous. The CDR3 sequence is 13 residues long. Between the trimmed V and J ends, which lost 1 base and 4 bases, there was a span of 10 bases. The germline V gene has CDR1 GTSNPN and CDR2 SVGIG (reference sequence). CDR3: CAWSGATGYGYTF. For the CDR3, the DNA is TGTGCCTGGAGTGGGGCAACGGGCTATGGCTACACCTTC. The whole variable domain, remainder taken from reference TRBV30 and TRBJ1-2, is SQTIHQWPATLVQPVGSPLSLECTVEGTSNPNLYWYRQAAGRGLQLLFYSVGIGQISSEVPQNLSASRPQDRQFILSSKKLLLSDSGFYLCAWSGATGYGYTFGSGTRLTVV.